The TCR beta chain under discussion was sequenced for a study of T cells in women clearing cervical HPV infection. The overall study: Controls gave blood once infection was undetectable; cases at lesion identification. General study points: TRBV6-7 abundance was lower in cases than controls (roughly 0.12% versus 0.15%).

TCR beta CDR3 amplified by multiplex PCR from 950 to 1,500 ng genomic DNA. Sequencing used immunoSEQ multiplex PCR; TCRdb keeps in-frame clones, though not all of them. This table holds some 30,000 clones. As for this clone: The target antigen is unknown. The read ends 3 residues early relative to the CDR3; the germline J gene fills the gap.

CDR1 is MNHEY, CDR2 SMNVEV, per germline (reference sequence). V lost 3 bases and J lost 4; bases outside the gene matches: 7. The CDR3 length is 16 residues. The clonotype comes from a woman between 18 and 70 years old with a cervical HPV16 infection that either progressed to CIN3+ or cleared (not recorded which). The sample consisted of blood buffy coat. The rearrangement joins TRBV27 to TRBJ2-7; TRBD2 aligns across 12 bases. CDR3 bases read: TGTGCCAGCAGTTTGTCCCTAGCGGGAGGGGTATACGAG. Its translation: CASSLSLAGGVYE. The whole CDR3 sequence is CASSLSLAGGVYEQYF.